The 10 T cell receptor beta chains presented below share a single source sample, sequenced in a study of shared clonotypes between healthy human individuals. TCRdb's copy holds only in-frame clones and misses some; the assay was immunoSEQ multiplex PCR. The sample records 1.4 million to 1.5 million clones, over 95% being singletons. The material sequenced was naive CD4+ T cells sorted from blood. The subset denotes: CD45RA+ positively selected. These receptors came from a young man in good health.

The rearrangement uses TRBV7-9 and TRBJ2-1, with 7 bases identical to TRBD2. Germline V gene sequence: CDR1 SEHNR, CDR2 FQNEAQ (reference sequence). V shed 3 bases, J shed 7 bases, and the junction held 0 bases outside the gene matches. The CDR3 is made up of 12 amino acids. The CDR3 loop is CASSFGRNEQFF. DNA for the CDR3: TGTGCCAGCAGCTTCGGGAGGAATGAGCAGTTCTTC.

V usage is TRBV11-3 and J usage is TRBJ2-3; 11 nucleotides match TRBD2. This CDR3 region has 15 residues. The germline V gene has CDR1 SGHNT and CDR2 YENEEA. V dropped 5 bases and J dropped 6; count of bases not matched to a gene: 7. The CDR3: CASSPGTSGDDTQYF. In DNA, the CDR3 is TGTGCCAGCAGCCCGGGGACTAGCGGAGACGATACGCAGTATTTT.

J is TRBJ1-2 and V is TRBV5-6; D is ambiguous. Trimming took 4 bases from V and 8 from J, leaving 15 bases between them. The CDR3 contains 13 residues. Germline CDR1 reads SGHDT; CDR2 reads YYEEEE. CDR3 DNA: TGTGCCAGCAGCCCCGGAGGACTATGGGGCTACACCTTC. Protein sequence: CASSPGGLWGYTF.

V and J are TRBV5-1 and TRBJ2-3; TRBD1 might be the D (5 bases). V was clipped by 2 bases and J by 0 bases, with 13 bases between them. The CDR3 sequence is 16 residues long. Germline V gives CDR1 SGHRS, CDR2 YFSETQ. CDR3 nucleotides: TGCGCCAGCAGCTTTAGGACACGAGGTAGCACAGATACGCAGTATTTT. Residues: CASSFRTRGSTDTQYF.

The rearrangement links TRBV10-3 to TRBJ2-1, with D possibly TRBD2 on 5 matching bases. This CDR3 spans 13 amino acids. Trimming shortened V by 6 bases and J by 9 bases, and 15 bases separated the two germline ends. From germline, CDR1 is ENHRY and CDR2 SYGVKD. CDR3 DNA: TGTGCCATCAGCGGCGAGGGTTTGGGTGAGCAGTTCTTC. It encodes CAISGEGLGEQFF.

This clone was found a few times. This chain links TRBV5-1 with TRBJ1-2; the D is unclear. CDR1 is SGHRS, CDR2 YFSETQ, per germline. The CDR3 is 13 residues long. V lost 0 bases to trimming and J lost 6 bases, with 9 bases between them. The CDR3 reads CASSLEGSNGYTF. DNA of the CDR3: TGCGCCAGCAGCTTGGAGGGATCGAATGGCTACACCTTC. Using reference TRBV5-1 and TRBJ1-2 for the parts outside the CDR3, the full variable domain is KAGVTQTPRYLIKTRGQQVTLSCSPISGHRSVSWYQQTPGQGLQFLFEYFSETQRNKGNFPGRFSGRQFSNSRSEMNVSTLELGDSALYLCASSLEGSNGYTFGSGTRLTVV.

V gene TRBV7-2 combines with J gene TRBJ2-2; 10 bases are shared with TRBD1. Germline CDR1 is SGHTA and CDR2 is FQGNSA. V shed 2 bases, J shed 6 bases, and the junction held 6 bases outside the gene matches. The CDR3 has 16 amino acids. CDR3 in DNA: TGTGCCAGCAGCTTATTCCGACAGGGGGCGGCCGGGGAGCTGTTTTTT. Translating gives CASSLFRQGAAGELFF.

This rearrangement joins TRBV19 to TRBJ1-1; TRBD1 matches at 8 bases. V was clipped by 5 bases and J by 2 bases; unmatched bases: 4. The CDR3 consists of 14 residues. Germline values: CDR1 LNHDA, CDR2 SQIVND (reference sequence). This CDR3 is CASSGGTGNTEAFF. The CDR3 DNA reads as TGTGCCAGTAGTGGGGGGACAGGAAACACTGAAGCTTTCTTT.

The gene calls are TRBV23-1 and TRBJ1-3; D might be TRBD1 (6 bases). TRBV23-1 is classed as an ORF, of uncertain function. V lost 8 bases and J lost 0, with 17 bases in between. The CDR3 totals 16 residues. The CDR3 sequence: CASLQGQDRSGNTIYF. CDR3 in DNA: TGCGCCAGCCTCCAGGGGCAGGACCGCTCTGGAAACACCATATATTTT.

The V and J genes are TRBV14 and TRBJ2-1; D call uncertain. The CDR3 extends over 12 amino acids. The V gene's germline CDR1 is SGHDN and CDR2 FVKESK. Trimming stripped 0 bases from V and 8 bases from J, with 5 bases between. The CDR3 DNA is TGTGCCAGCAGCCAAGATTTTTATGAGCAGTTCTTC. This gives the protein CASSQDFYEQFF.